This is a list of T cell receptor beta chains from one sample in a study of OX40 agonist ivuxolimab in advanced cancers. Here immunoSEQ multiplex PCR was the method, and the copy in TCRdb shows in-frame clones only, minus some. The sample has some 140,000 clones, less than 95% seen once; the top ten hold approximately 1.1%. The specimen comprised CD4+ or CD8+ T cells sorted from blood, sampled in a trial of the OX40 agonist ivuxolimab. The receptors come from an adult with an advanced solid tumor such as melanoma, head and neck, liver or kidney cancer. Each CDR3 is given with its conserved first and last residue. A D gene is named only where the DNA matches it firmly. Not every row has a clone size; where given, it reads once, few, many or a size class.

>-|TRBV27|TRBJ2-1|TRBD2
CASSPRGGVYNEQFF
TGTGCCAGCAGCCCCCGCGGGGGGGTATACAATGAGCAGTTCTTC
>-|TRBV5-1|TRBJ2-5|-
CASSSTGGLTETQYF
TGCGCCAGCAGCTCGACTGGGGGGTTGACAGAGACCCAGTACTTC
>-|TRBV27|TRBJ2-1|-
CASSFQANEQFF
TGTGCCAGCAGTTTTCAAGCCAATGAGCAGTTCTTC
>-|TRBV7-2|TRBJ2-3|TRBD1
CASRGGQGRSNTQYF
TGTGCCAGCAGGGGCGGACAGGGACGGTCTAATACGCAGTATTTT
>-|TRBV28|TRBJ2-7|-
CASSLSWRTYEQYF
TGTGCCAGCAGTTTGTCTTGGAGGACCTACGAGCAGTACTTC
>-|TRBV19|TRBJ1-1|TRBD1
CASSENQGDVEVVEAFF
TGTGCCAGCTCGGAGAACCAGGGGGACGTTGAAGTGGTTGAAGCTTTCTTT
>-|TRBV28|TRBJ1-3|-
CASSSPSARSGNTIYF
TGTGCCAGCAGTTCCCCCAGCGCGCGCTCTGGAAACACCATATATTTT
>-|TRBV18|TRBJ2-5|-
CASSPGLPGTQYF
TGTGCCAGCTCACCGGGGCTGCCGGGGACCCAGTACTTC
>once|TRBV6-6|TRBJ2-3|TRBD2
CASRREMNTDTQYF
TGTGCCAGCAGGCGGGAGATGAACACAGATACGCAGTATTTT
>-|TRBV4-2|TRBJ2-7|-
CASSQGETEQYF
TGTGCCAGCAGCCAAGGGGAGACAGAGCAGTACTTC
>-|TRBV5-4|TRBJ2-1|-
CASSLMLQGFLNEQFF
TGTGCCAGCAGCTTAATGCTGCAGGGGTTTCTGAATGAGCAGTTCTTC
>-|TRBV19|TRBJ2-1|-
CASCRKTDYNEQFF
TGTGCCAGTTGTCGGAAGACAGACTACAATGAGCAGTTCTTC
>once|TRBV18|TRBJ1-1|-
CASSPPMRSEAFF
TGTGCCAGCTCACCACCAATGAGGTCTGAAGCTTTCTTT
>-|TRBV6-4|TRBJ2-7|TRBD2
CASSDRTLTRGIAGASRYEQYF
TGTGCCAGCAGTGACAGGACCCTTACCCGGGGGATAGCGGGAGCGTCTCGATACGAGCAGTACTTC
>-|TRBV7-3|TRBJ2-7|-
CASSLRAGSSYEQYF
TGTGCCAGCAGCTTACGTGCCGGGAGCTCCTACGAGCAGTACTTC
>once|TRBV28|TRBJ2-5|-
CASSTGRGKYQETQYF
TGTGCCAGCAGCACCGGGCGAGGGAAATACCAAGAGACCCAGTACTTC
>-|TRBV18|TRBJ1-1|-
CASSPITANTEAFF
TGTGCCAGCTCACCGATAACAGCGAACACTGAAGCTTTCTTT
>-|TRBV10-3|TRBJ1-1|-
CAIRRGAENTEAFF
TGTGCCATCAGGCGCGGGGCAGAGAACACTGAAGCTTTCTTT
>-|TRBV30|TRBJ2-7|-
CAWKGGTEASYEQYF
TGTGCCTGGAAGGGCGGGACAGAAGCTTCCTACGAGCAGTACTTC
>-|TRBV7-2|TRBJ2-7|TRBD2
CASSLGLAGDLKF
TGTGCCAGCAGCTTAGGGCTAGCGGGAGACCTTAAATTC
>once|TRBV28|TRBJ1-2|-
CASSEVRDDGYTF
TGTGCCAGCAGTGAGGTGAGGGACGATGGCTACACCTTC
>-|TRBV29-1|TRBJ1-3|-
CSVETGGNTIYF
TGCAGCGTTGAAACAGGTGGAAACACCATATATTTT
>-|TRBV4-2|TRBJ2-2|TRBD2
CASSQESQAGGLTGELFF
TGTGCCAGCAGCCAAGAGTCCCAGGCGGGAGGGCTCACCGGGGAGCTGTTTTTT
>-|TRBV28|TRBJ2-6|TRBD1
CASRGPGTGSSGANVLTF
TGTGCCAGCAGAGGACCCGGGACAGGGAGCTCTGGGGCCAACGTCCTGACTTTC
>-|TRBV19|TRBJ2-7|-
CASSSRAHPGEQYF
TGTGCCAGTAGTTCCAGAGCCCACCCTGGCGAGCAGTACTTC
>-|TRBV14|TRBJ2-1|-
CASSQGSGTVKFYNEQFF
TGTGCCAGCAGCCAAGGAAGCGGGACAGTTAAGTTCTACAATGAGCAGTTCTTC
>-|TRBV9|TRBJ2-7|TRBD1
CASSASRQGGEQYF
TGTGCCAGCAGCGCTTCAAGACAGGGGGGCGAGCAGTACTTC
>-|TRBV6-5|TRBJ1-5|-
CASSYDKDQPQHF
TGTGCCAGCAGTTACGACAAGGATCAGCCCCAGCATTTT
>-|TRBV28|TRBJ2-7|-
CASSQPQEYHYEQYF
TGTGCCAGCAGCCAACCACAGGAGTACCACTACGAGCAGTACTTC
>-|TRBV2|TRBJ2-1|TRBD1
CASGRTGNSNEQFF
TGTGCCAGCGGCCGGACAGGGAACAGTAATGAGCAGTTCTTC
>-|TRBV5-1|TRBJ2-6|-
CASSRWATSGANVLTF
TGCGCCAGCAGCCGATGGGCAACCTCTGGGGCCAACGTCCTGACTTTC
>-|TRBV6-5|TRBJ2-2|-
CASSLYTGELFF
TGTGCCAGCAGCCTCTACACCGGGGAGCTGTTTTTT
>-|TRBV5-4|TRBJ2-2|TRBD2
CATSPLGLAGGTGELFF
TGTGCCACCTCCCCTCTTGGACTAGCGGGAGGGACCGGGGAGCTGTTTTTT
>few|TRBV9|TRBJ1-3|TRBD1
CASRPTGAGNTIYF
TGTGCCAGCAGACCCACAGGGGCTGGAAACACCATATATTTT
>-|TRBV7-8|TRBJ1-5|TRBD1
CASSLVTGDNQPQHF
TGTGCCAGCAGCTTAGTCACAGGGGATAATCAGCCCCAGCATTTT
>-|TRBV9|TRBJ1-5|-
CASSVGLNNQPQHF
TGTGCCAGCAGCGTAGGACTCAACAATCAGCCCCAGCATTTT
>-|TRBV27|TRBJ2-3|TRBD2
CASSSRDGHYLAGRGDTQYF
TGTGCCAGCAGTTCAAGGGACGGCCACTATCTAGCGGGCCGGGGGGATACGCAGTATTTT
>-|TRBV7-6|TRBJ1-4|-
CASSSNQNLGEKLFF
TGTGCCAGCAGCTCCAATCAAAATCTTGGGGAAAAACTGTTTTTT
>-|TRBV6-5|TRBJ2-7|TRBD2
CASSYSLAGSYEQYF
TGTGCCAGCAGTTACTCCCTAGCGGGATCCTACGAGCAGTACTTC
>-|TRBV28|TRBJ2-7|-
CATSNYEQYF
TGTGCCACCTCTAACTACGAGCAGTACTTC
>-|TRBV6-6|TRBJ1-1|-
CASRDTEAFF
TGTGCCAGCAGAGACACTGAAGCTTTCTTT
>-|TRBV7-3|TRBJ2-3|-
CASSPSSTDTQYF
TGTGCCAGCAGTCCTTCTAGCACAGATACGCAGTATTTT
>-|TRBV19|TRBJ1-2|TRBD1
CASTTLDRGNYGYTF
TGTGCCAGTACCACATTGGACAGGGGTAACTATGGCTACACCTTC
>-|TRBV5-6|TRBJ2-7|TRBD2
CASSAGTSGSYEQYF
TGTGCCAGCAGCGCCGGGACTAGCGGTTCCTACGAGCAGTACTTC
>-|TRBV28|TRBJ2-5|-
CASSGIGQIQETQYF
TGTGCCAGCAGCGGTATCGGACAGATCCAAGAGACCCAGTACTTC
>-|TRBV7-3|TRBJ2-1|-
CASSLGHRSYNEQFF
TGTGCCAGCAGCTTAGGACATCGCTCCTACAATGAGCAGTTCTTC
>-|TRBV28|TRBJ1-1|-
CASSPPDRSYTEAFF
TGTGCCAGCAGTCCCCCTGACAGGTCTTACACTGAAGCTTTCTTT
>-|TRBV5-4|TRBJ1-2|-
CASSSGTRSYGYTF
TGTGCCAGCAGCTCCGGGACACGGAGTTATGGCTACACCTTC
>few|TRBV18|TRBJ1-1|-
CASSRRAMNTEAFF
TGTGCCAGCTCACGCAGGGCAATGAACACTGAAGCTTTCTTT
>-|TRBV6-5|TRBJ2-7|TRBD2
CASSYSAGGSSYEQYF
TGTGCCAGCAGTTACTCGGCGGGAGGGTCCTCCTACGAGCAGTACTTC
>-|TRBV9|TRBJ1-3|-
CASSAQVDQNTIYF
TGTGCCAGCAGCGCCCAGGTGGACCAAAACACCATATATTTT
>-|TRBV6-5|TRBJ2-7|-
CASSYGGTVYEQYF
TGTGCCAGCAGTTACGGCGGGACCGTCTACGAGCAGTACTTC
>-|TRBV10-3|TRBJ2-1|-
CAIQGRPTYNEQFF
TGTGCCATCCAGGGGCGGCCGACCTACAATGAGCAGTTCTTC
>-|TRBV5-1|TRBJ2-5|TRBD1
CASSSAGGQETQYF
TGCGCCAGCAGCTCCGCAGGGGGTCAAGAGACCCAGTACTTC
>-|TRBV10-1|TRBJ1-2|TRBD1
CASKKGQTYGYTF
TGCGCCAGCAAGAAGGGACAGACCTATGGCTACACCTTC